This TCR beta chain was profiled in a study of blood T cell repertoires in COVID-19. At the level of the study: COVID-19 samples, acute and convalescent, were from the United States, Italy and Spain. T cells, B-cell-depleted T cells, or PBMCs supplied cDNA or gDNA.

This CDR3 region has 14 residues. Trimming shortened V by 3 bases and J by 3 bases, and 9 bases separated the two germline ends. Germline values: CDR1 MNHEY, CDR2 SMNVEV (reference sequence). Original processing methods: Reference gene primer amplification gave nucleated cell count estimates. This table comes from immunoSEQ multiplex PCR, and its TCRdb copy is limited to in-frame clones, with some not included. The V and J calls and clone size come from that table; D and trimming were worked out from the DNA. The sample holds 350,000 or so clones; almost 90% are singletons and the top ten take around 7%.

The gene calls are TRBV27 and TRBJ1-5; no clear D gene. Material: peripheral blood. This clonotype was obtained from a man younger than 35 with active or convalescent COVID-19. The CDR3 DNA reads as TGTGCCAGCAGTTTGAACGGTCACAATCAGCCCCAGCATTTT. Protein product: CASSLNGHNQPQHF.